This T cell receptor (beta chain) was found in a study of blood T cell repertoires in COVID-19. The wider study: T cells, B-cell-depleted T cells, or PBMCs provided the cDNA or gDNA that served as material.

Clones were sequenced by immunoSEQ multiplex PCR, and TCRdb holds only the in-frame ones, with some missing. The sample carries 450,000 to 500,000 clones, around 90% recorded once. The CDR3 is 13 residues long. The germline V gene has CDR1 GTSNPN and CDR2 SVGIG (reference sequence). V lost 3 bases and J 0 bases, leaving 7 bases between the germline ends. The sequencing input was PBMCs or T cells enriched from blood (not recorded which). The chain joins TRBV30 to TRBJ2-3; maybe TRBD1 (6 bases). The clonotype comes from a woman between 18 and 30 years old who had recovered from COVID-19. The CDR3 spells CAWRQGSTDTQYF. In nucleotides, the CDR3 is TGTGCCTGGAGACAGGGTAGCACAGATACGCAGTATTTT.